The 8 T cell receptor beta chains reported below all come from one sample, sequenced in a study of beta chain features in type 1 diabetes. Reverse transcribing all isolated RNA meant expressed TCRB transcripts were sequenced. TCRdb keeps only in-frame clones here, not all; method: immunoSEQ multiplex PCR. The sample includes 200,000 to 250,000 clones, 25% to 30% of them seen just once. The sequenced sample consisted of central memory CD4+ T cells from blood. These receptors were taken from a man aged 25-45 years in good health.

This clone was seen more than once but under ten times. CDR3 region: CASSFGLAGVGPGELFF. The DNA for the CDR3 is TGCGCCAGCAGCTTCGGACTAGCGGGAGTTGGCCCCGGGGAGCTGTTTTTT. V and J are TRBV5-1 and TRBJ2-2, with 13 bases fitting TRBD2. CDR3 length equals 17 residues. Germline lookup yields CDR1 SGHRS and CDR2 YFSETQ. V lost 2 bases to trimming and J lost 6 bases; unmatched junction nucleotides: 7.

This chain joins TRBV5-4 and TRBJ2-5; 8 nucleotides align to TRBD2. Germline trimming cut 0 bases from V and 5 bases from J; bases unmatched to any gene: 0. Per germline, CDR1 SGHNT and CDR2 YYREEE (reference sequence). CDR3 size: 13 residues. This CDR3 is CASSLGLAETQYF. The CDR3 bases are TGTGCCAGCAGCTTGGGACTAGCGGAGACCCAGTACTTC.

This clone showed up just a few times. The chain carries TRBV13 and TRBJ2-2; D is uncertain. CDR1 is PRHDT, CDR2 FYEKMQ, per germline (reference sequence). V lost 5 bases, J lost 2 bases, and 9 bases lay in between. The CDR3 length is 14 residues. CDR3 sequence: CASSSDLNTGELFF. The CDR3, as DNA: TGTGCCAGCAGCAGCGACTTAAACACCGGGGAGCTGTTTTTT.

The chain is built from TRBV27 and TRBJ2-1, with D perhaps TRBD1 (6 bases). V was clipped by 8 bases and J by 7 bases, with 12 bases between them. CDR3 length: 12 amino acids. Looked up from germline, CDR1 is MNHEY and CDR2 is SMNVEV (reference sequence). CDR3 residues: CASAVRGNEQFF. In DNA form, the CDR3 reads TGTGCCAGCGCGGTAAGGGGGAATGAGCAGTTCTTC.

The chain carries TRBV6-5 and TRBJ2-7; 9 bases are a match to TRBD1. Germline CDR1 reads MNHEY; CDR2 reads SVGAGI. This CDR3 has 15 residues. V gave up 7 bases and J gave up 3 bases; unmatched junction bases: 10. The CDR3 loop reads CASTPRPGQGYEQYF. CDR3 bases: TGTGCCAGCACACCACGACCGGGACAGGGCTACGAGCAGTACTTC.

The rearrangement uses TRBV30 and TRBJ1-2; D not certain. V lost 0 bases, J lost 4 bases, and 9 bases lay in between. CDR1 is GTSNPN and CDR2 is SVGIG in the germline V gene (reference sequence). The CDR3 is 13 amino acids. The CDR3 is CAWSVVQSYGYTF. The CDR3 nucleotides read TGTGCCTGGAGTGTCGTTCAGAGCTATGGCTACACCTTC.

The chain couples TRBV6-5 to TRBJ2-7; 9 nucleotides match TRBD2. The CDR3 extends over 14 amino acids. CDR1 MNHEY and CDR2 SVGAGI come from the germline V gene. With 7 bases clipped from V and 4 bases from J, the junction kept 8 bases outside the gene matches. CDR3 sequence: CASTQRGARYEQYF. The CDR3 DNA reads TGTGCCAGCACACAGCGGGGGGCCAGGTACGAGCAGTACTTC.

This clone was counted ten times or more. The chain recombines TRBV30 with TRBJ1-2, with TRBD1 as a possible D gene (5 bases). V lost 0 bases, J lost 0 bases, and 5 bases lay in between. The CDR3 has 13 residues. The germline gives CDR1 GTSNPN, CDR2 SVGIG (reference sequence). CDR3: CAWSVQANYGYTF. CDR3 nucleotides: TGTGCCTGGAGTGTACAGGCTAACTATGGCTACACCTTC.